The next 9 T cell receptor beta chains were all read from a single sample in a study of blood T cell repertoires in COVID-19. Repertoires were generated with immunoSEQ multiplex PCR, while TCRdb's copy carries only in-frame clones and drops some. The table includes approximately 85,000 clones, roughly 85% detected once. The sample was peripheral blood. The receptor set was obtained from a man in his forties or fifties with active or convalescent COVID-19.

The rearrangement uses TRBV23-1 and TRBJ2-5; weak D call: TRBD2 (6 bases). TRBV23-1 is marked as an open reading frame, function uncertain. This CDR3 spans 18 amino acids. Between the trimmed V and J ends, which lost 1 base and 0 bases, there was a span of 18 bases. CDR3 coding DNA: TGCGCCAGCAGTCAATTCCCGCTGACTAGGCCTCACCAAGAGACCCAGTACTTC. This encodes CASSQFPLTRPHQETQYF.

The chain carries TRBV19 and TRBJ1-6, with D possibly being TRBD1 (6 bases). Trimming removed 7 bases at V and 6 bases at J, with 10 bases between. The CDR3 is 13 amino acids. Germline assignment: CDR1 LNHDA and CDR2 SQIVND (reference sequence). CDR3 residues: CASMRTANSPLHF. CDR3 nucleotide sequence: TGTGCCAGTATGCGGACAGCTAATTCACCCCTCCACTTT.

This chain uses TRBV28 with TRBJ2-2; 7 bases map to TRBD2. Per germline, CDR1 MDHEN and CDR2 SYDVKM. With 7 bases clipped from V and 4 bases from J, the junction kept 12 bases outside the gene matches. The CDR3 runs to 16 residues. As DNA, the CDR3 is TGTGCCAGCACCCAATTGGGAGGGAGAGGCACCGGGGAGCTGTTTTTT. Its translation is CASTQLGGRGTGELFF. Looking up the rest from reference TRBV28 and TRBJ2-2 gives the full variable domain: DVKVTQSSRYLVKRTGEKVFLECVQDMDHENMFWYRQDPGLGLRLIYFSYDVKMKEKGDIPEGYSVSREKKERFSLILESASTNQTSMYLCASTQLGGRGTGELFFGEGSRLTVL.

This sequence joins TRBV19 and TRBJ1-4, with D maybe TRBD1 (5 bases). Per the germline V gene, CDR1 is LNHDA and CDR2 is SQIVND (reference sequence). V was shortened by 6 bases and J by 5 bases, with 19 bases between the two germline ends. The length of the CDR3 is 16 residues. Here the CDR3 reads CASSDRGGTSNEKLFF. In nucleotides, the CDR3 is TGTGCCAGTAGCGACAGAGGAGGGACCTCGAATGAAAAACTGTTTTTT.

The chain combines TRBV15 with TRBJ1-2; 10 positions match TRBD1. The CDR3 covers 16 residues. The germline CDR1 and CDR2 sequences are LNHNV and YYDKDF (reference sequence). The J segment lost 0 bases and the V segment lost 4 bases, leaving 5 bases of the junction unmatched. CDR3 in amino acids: CATSKSGQGANYGYTF. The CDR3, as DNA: TGTGCCACCAGCAAAAGCGGACAGGGGGCTAACTATGGCTACACCTTC.

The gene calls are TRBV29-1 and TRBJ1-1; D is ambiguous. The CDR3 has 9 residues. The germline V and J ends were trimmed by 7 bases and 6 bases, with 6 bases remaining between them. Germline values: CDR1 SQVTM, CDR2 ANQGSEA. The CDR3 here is CSGGPEAFF. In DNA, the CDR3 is TGCAGCGGCGGGCCTGAAGCTTTCTTT.

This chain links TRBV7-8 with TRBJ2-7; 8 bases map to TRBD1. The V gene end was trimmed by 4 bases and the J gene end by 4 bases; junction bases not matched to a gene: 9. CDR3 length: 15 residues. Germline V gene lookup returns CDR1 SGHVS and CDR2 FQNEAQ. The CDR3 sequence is CASSYRRQGQYEQYF. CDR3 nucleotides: TGTGCCAGCAGCTACCGGCGACAGGGGCAGTACGAGCAGTACTTC.

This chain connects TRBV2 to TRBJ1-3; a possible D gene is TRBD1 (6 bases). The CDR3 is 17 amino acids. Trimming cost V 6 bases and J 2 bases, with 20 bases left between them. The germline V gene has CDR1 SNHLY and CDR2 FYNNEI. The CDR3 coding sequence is TGTGCCAGCAGGGCCCAGGGGATACCCAGGGCTGGAAACACCATATATTTT. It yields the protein CASRAQGIPRAGNTIYF.

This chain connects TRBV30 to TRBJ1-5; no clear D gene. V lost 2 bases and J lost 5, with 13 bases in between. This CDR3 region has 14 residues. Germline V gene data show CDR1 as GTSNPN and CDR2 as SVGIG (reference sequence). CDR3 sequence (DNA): TGTGCCTGGAGTACCCCCCCTAACGATCAGCCCCAGCATTTT. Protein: CAWSTPPNDQPQHF.